A single TCR beta chain is shown here with its context. This specimen comes from a study of T cell changes during pregnancy in multiple sclerosis. Generated by immunoSEQ multiplex PCR, the TCRdb table keeps only in-frame clones and is missing some. In the table there are 69,000 or so clones, over 80% of which are singletons. The material sequenced was peripheral blood, taken in the third trimester of pregnancy. This sequence was found in a female donor in good health, enrolled as a control in a pregnancy study.

This CDR3 is CASSLTVQETQYF. DNA of the CDR3: TGTGCCAGCAGCTTGACAGTACAAGAGACCCAGTACTTC. The rearrangement links TRBV7-3 to TRBJ2-5, with D possibly being TRBD1 (5 bases). The ends were cut back, 3 bases at V and 2 bases at J, with 7 bases in the middle. The germline V gene encodes CDR1 SGHTA and CDR2 FQGTGA. The CDR3 consists of 13 residues. The full variable domain, completed using reference TRBV7-3 and TRBJ2-5, is GAGVSQTPSNKVTEKGKYVELRCDPISGHTALYWYRQSLGQGPEFLIYFQGTGAADDSGLPNDRFFAVRPEGSVSTLKIQRTERGDSAVYLCASSLTVQETQYFGPGTRLLVL.